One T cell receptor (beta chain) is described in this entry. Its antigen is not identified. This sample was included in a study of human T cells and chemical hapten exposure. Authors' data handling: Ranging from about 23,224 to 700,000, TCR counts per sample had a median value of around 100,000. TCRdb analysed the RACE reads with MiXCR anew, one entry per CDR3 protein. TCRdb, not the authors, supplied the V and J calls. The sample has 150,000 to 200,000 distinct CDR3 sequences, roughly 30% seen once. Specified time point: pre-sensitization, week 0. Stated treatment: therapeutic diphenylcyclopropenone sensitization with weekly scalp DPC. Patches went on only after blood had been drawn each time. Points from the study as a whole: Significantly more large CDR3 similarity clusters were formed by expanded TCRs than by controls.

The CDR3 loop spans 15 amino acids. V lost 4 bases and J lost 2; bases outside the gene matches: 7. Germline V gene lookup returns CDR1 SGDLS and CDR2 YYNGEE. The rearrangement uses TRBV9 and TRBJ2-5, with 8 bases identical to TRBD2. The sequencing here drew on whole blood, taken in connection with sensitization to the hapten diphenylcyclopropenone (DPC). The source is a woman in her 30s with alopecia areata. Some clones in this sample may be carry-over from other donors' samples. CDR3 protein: CASSISGVPQETQYF. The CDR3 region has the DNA TGTGCCAGCAGCATTAGCGGGGTCCCGCAAGAGACCCAGTACTTC.